One sample yielded the 32 T cell receptor beta chains listed below, sequenced in a study of T cells expressing NK-cell markers. Following a re-call of the 5' RACE reads, TCRdb has one entry per CDR3 protein and lacks DNA. Its listing shows 550,000 or so distinct CDR3 sequences. What was sequenced was blood T cells: a sorted CD56 or NKG2C T cell subset, CD4+ or CD8+ T cells, or bulk PBMC T cells (not recorded which). All receptors come from a man younger than 35 in good health.

The rearrangement joins TRBV5-1 to TRBJ2-1; absent DNA, TCRdb's TRBD2 call cannot be checked. This CDR3 is built from 14 residues. The V gene's germline CDR1 is SGHRS and CDR2 YFSETQ. The CDR3 loop is CASSLAGTSNEQFF.

The V gene is TRBV5-1, the J gene TRBJ2-1; the TRBD2 assignment by TCRdb is unverifiable without DNA. CDR1 is SGHRS and CDR2 is YFSETQ in the germline V gene. The CDR3 length is 15 residues. CDR3 region: CASSSLPGTYNEQFF. The variable domain in full, with the rest retrieved from reference TRBV5-1 and TRBJ2-1, is KAGVTQTPRYLIKTRGQQVTLSCSPISGHRSVSWYQQTPGQGLQFLFEYFSETQRNKGNFPGRFSGRQFSNSRSEMNVSTLELGDSALYLCASSSLPGTYNEQFFGPGTRLTVL.

This chain links TRBV20-1 with TRBJ1-5; TCRdb calls TRBD1, which cannot be checked without DNA. CDR1 and CDR2 from the germline V gene are DFQATT and SNEGSKA (reference sequence). This CDR3 is built from 15 residues. CDR3 in amino acids: CSARTTGQDYQPQHF.

V and J are TRBV29-1 and TRBJ1-3; the D call of TRBD1 rests on TCRdb alone, since no DNA is present to check it. CDR3 size: 13 residues. Germline values: CDR1 SQVTM, CDR2 ANQGSEA. The CDR3 here is CSVGQISGNTIYF. Together with reference TRBV29-1 and TRBJ1-3, the CDR3 gives the full variable domain: SAVISQKPSRDICQRGTSLTIQCQVDSQVTMMFWYRQQPGQSLTLIATANQGSEATYESGFVIDKFPISRPNLTFSTLTVSNMSPEDSSIYLCSVGQISGNTIYFGEGSWLTVV.

The chain carries TRBV6-5 and TRBJ1-2; TCRdb outputs TRBD1, but without DNA this stays unchecked. Germline V CDR1 and CDR2: MNHEY, SVGAGI. The CDR3 has 12 residues. The CDR3 here is CASSSLRDGYTF.

The chain links TRBV12-3 or TRBV12-4 to TRBJ1-4; the D call from TCRdb, TRBD1, cannot be confirmed without DNA. The CDR3 runs to 15 residues. CDR3 protein: CASSPPAGQGEKLFF.

The chain recombines TRBV7-9 with TRBJ1-1; the TCRdb call, TRBD1, lacks DNA for checking. This CDR3 has 14 amino acids. Germline V gives CDR1 SEHNR, CDR2 FQNEAQ (reference sequence). The CDR3 here is CASSSTLQGTEAFF.

The chain carries TRBV9 and TRBJ1-6; TCRdb gives TRBD1 as the D gene, but with no DNA this cannot be confirmed. The germline V gene encodes CDR1 SGDLS and CDR2 YYNGEE. The CDR3 sequence is 14 residues long. CDR3 amino acids: CASSVGQGASPLHF.

This chain connects TRBV2 to TRBJ1-2. In germline, CDR1 is SNHLY, CDR2 FYNNEI. The CDR3 totals 14 residues. The CDR3 here is CASSDSAANYGYTF.

The chain couples TRBV12-3 or TRBV12-4 to TRBJ1-5; as DNA is missing, the TRBD1 call by TCRdb cannot be tested. This CDR3 is 17 amino acids long. CDR3 in amino acids: CASTPARGGQGTQPQHF.

The V gene is TRBV12-3 or TRBV12-4, the J gene TRBJ2-2; TCRdb's D call, TRBD1, is unchecked because there is no DNA. The CDR3 has 19 amino acids. The CDR3 is CASSLRGVVRARRTGELFF.

This sequence joins TRBV6-5 and TRBJ2-1; as DNA is missing, the TRBD2 call by TCRdb cannot be tested. Germline CDR1 is MNHEY and CDR2 is SVGAGI. The CDR3 contains 15 residues. CDR3: CASRPGLGPYNEQFF.

This rearrangement joins TRBV11-2 to TRBJ1-5; TCRdb's D call of TRBD1 is untestable without DNA. Germline lookup yields CDR1 SGHAT and CDR2 FQNNGV. The CDR3 spans 16 residues. CDR3 sequence reads: CASSAGTGTANQPQHF.

This rearrangement joins TRBV5-1 to TRBJ2-2. Germline V gene data show CDR1 as SGHRS and CDR2 as YFSETQ. This CDR3 has 16 residues. The CDR3 is CASSLFGRQNTGELFF.

The chain is built from TRBV10-3 and TRBJ2-1; the TCRdb D gene call, TRBD1, has no DNA to confirm it. The CDR3 runs to 14 residues. Germline lookup yields CDR1 ENHRY and CDR2 SYGVKD. The CDR3 here is CAITPGQGISEQFF.

This chain joins TRBV12-3 or TRBV12-4 and TRBJ2-1; TCRdb proposes TRBD1, but this gene call is untestable without DNA. The CDR3 has 15 residues. The CDR3 sequence is CASSFGRGNWDEQFF.

The J gene is TRBJ2-1, the V gene TRBV28; TCRdb gives TRBD1 as the D gene, but with no DNA this cannot be confirmed. The germline V gene has CDR1 MDHEN and CDR2 SYDVKM. The CDR3 contains 15 residues. The CDR3 spells CASPPTQGANNEQFF.

The chain combines TRBV5-1 with TRBJ2-3; TCRdb returns TRBD1, unconfirmable since there is no DNA. The CDR3 loop spans 13 amino acids. Germline assignment: CDR1 SGHRS and CDR2 YFSETQ. The chain's CDR3 is CASSPARGGTQYF. Supplemented by reference TRBV5-1 and TRBJ2-3, the full variable domain reads KAGVTQTPRYLIKTRGQQVTLSCSPISGHRSVSWYQQTPGQGLQFLFEYFSETQRNKGNFPGRFSGRQFSNSRSEMNVSTLELGDSALYLCASSPARGGTQYFGPGTRLTVL.

This chain uses TRBV5-5 with TRBJ2-3; without DNA, the TCRdb call of TRBD2 cannot be checked. The germline CDR1 and CDR2 sequences are SGHKS and YYEKEE (reference sequence). This CDR3 comprises 14 residues. CDR3 loop: CASRISGGADTQYF.

The rearrangement joins TRBV12-3 or TRBV12-4 to TRBJ2-3; without DNA, the TCRdb call of TRBD2 cannot be checked. The CDR3 sequence is 15 residues long. The CDR3 is CASTPLAGVSDTQYF.

V is TRBV28 and J is TRBJ2-2; TCRdb selects TRBD1, and the lack of DNA leaves this call unchecked. Germline loops: CDR1 MDHEN, CDR2 SYDVKM. This CDR3 comprises 14 residues. The CDR3 protein is CASSPRGVPGELFF.

The chain links TRBV27 to TRBJ2-3; TCRdb proposes TRBD1, but this gene call is untestable without DNA. The CDR3 is 15 amino acids. Per germline, CDR1 MNHEY and CDR2 SMNVEV (reference sequence). The CDR3 loop is CASSSPTGGPDTQYF.

V gene TRBV20-1 combines with J gene TRBJ2-1; TCRdb designates TRBD2, a call that cannot be tested without DNA. The CDR3 sequence is 12 residues long. CDR1 is DFQATT, CDR2 SNEGSKA, per germline (reference sequence). CDR3: CSARGASGEQFF.

This chain joins TRBV24-1 and TRBJ1-2. CDR1 is KGHDR and CDR2 is SFDVKD in the germline V gene. The CDR3 has 12 amino acids. The CDR3 protein is CATSDFRYVYTF.

The V and J genes are TRBV6-1 and TRBJ1-5; TCRdb reports TRBD1, a call that lacks DNA to check it against. The CDR3 consists of 16 residues. Germline V gives CDR1 MNHNS, CDR2 SASEGT. CDR3 protein: CASSEATRVRVQPQHF.

The CDR3 region is CASSRPPDRLIQETQYF. The J gene is TRBJ2-5, the V gene TRBV7-6; checking the TCRdb D call of TRBD1 is not possible without DNA. The CDR3 has 17 amino acids. CDR1 SGHVS and CDR2 FNYEAQ come from the germline V gene.

This rearrangement joins TRBV24-1 to TRBJ2-3; TCRdb's D call, TRBD1, is unchecked because there is no DNA. This CDR3 is 14 amino acids long. CDR1 is KGHDR and CDR2 is SFDVKD in the germline V gene. This CDR3 reads CATSDLFPRNTQYF.

The rearrangement joins TRBV9 to TRBJ2-2; TCRdb calls TRBD1, which cannot be checked without DNA. The germline gives CDR1 SGDLS, CDR2 YYNGEE. The length of the CDR3 is 19 residues. The CDR3 sequence is CASSVVRTGVGPNTGELFF. Full variable domain (remainder filled in from reference TRBV9 and TRBJ2-2): DSGVTQTPKHLITATGQRVTLRCSPRSGDLSVYWYQQSLDQGLQFLIQYYNGEERAKGNILERFSAQQFPDLHSELNLSSLELGDSALYFCASSVVRTGVGPNTGELFFGEGSRLTVL.

The rearrangement uses TRBV4-1 and TRBJ1-2; TCRdb's D call of TRBD1 is untestable without DNA. In germline, CDR1 is MGHRA, CDR2 YSYEKL. The CDR3 totals 17 residues. CDR3 region: CASSQVAPGFDNYGYTF.

The rearrangement uses TRBV20-1 and TRBJ2-3. CDR1 DFQATT and CDR2 SNEGSKA come from the germline V gene (reference sequence). This CDR3 has 15 amino acids. CDR3 sequence reads: CSASKGRTSTDTQYF.

The chain employs TRBV6-5 and TRBJ1-1; TCRdb's D call of TRBD1 is untestable without DNA. From germline, CDR1 is MNHEY and CDR2 SVGAGI. The length of the CDR3 is 17 residues. The CDR3 loop reads CASSYRGAWTGGTEAFF.

The chain is built from TRBV12-3 or TRBV12-4 and TRBJ2-7; there is no DNA to check the TCRdb D call of TRBD1. The CDR3 has 12 amino acids. The CDR3 region is CASSSRTAEQYF.